These T cell receptor beta chains were read from a single sample in a study of cytomegalovirus exposure and HLA in healthy donors. The table came from immunoSEQ multiplex PCR; TCRdb's copy has only in-frame clones and leaves some out. The sample has just over 150,000 clones; approximately 84% are singletons. Sequencing was performed on PBMCs. These receptors were taken from a male donor in good health and CMV-seropositive. The CDR3 runs from the conserved cysteine through the conserved F or W. A D gene is named only where the DNA matches it firmly. Only part of the rows carry a size: once, few, many, or a class if the clone is expanded.

NA	17	TRBD2	TRBV5-1	TRBJ2-5	CASSPYIAGVPQETQYF	TGCGCCAGCAGCCCTTACATAGCGGGAGTGCCCCAAGAGACCCAGTACTTC
NA	14	NA	TRBV9	TRBJ2-1	CASSGGDPHNEQFF	TGTGCCAGCAGCGGAGGAGACCCCCACAATGAGCAGTTCTTC
NA	13	TRBD1	TRBV10-3	TRBJ2-7	CAISWTGNNEQYF	TGTGCCATCAGTTGGACAGGCAACAACGAGCAGTACTTC
NA	12	NA	TRBV7-3	TRBJ2-1	CASSSGLNEQFF	TGTGCCAGCAGCTCCGGACTTAATGAGCAGTTCTTC
NA	13	NA	TRBV29-1	TRBJ1-3	CSVTGSGGNTIYF	TGCAGCGTTACAGGGTCAGGGGGAAACACCATATATTTT
NA	14	NA	TRBV27	TRBJ2-1	CASGSGGSYNEQFF	TGTGCCAGCGGGAGCGGTGGCTCCTACAATGAGCAGTTCTTC
NA	15	TRBD2	TRBV11-2	TRBJ2-1	CASTLTSGPVNEQFF	TGTGCCAGCACCCTTACTAGCGGCCCTGTAAATGAGCAGTTCTTC
NA	15	NA	TRBV5-4	TRBJ2-1	CASSPWSGGYSEQFF	TGTGCCAGCAGCCCCTGGAGTGGAGGCTACAGTGAGCAGTTCTTC
NA	15	NA	TRBV2	TRBJ2-3	CASSDASWGVDTQYF	TGTGCCAGCAGTGACGCTAGCTGGGGGGTCGATACGCAGTATTTT
NA	14	NA	TRBV7-9	TRBJ1-5	CASSYDSPNQPQHF	TGTGCCAGCAGCTATGACAGTCCCAATCAGCCCCAGCATTTT
NA	13	NA	TRBV11-1	TRBJ1-2	CASTPKGGDGYTF	TGTGCCAGCACTCCCAAAGGGGGAGATGGCTACACCTTC
NA	13	NA	TRBV7-2	TRBJ2-7	CASSLAAPNEQYF	TGTGCCAGCAGCTTAGCGGCTCCAAACGAGCAGTACTTC
once	15	NA	TRBV7-6	TRBJ2-7	CASSLAAGQSYEQYF	TGTGCCAGCAGCTTAGCGGCGGGACAGTCCTACGAGCAGTACTTC
NA	18	NA	TRBV5-8	TRBJ1-1	CASSLTGLQGRGNTEAFF	TGTGCCAGCAGCTTGACTGGCCTGCAGGGTCGAGGGAACACTGAAGCTTTCTTT
NA	16	NA	TRBV6-5	TRBJ2-7	CASSSHQGSRIDEQYF	TGTGCCAGCAGTTCCCACCAGGGTTCCAGGATCGACGAGCAGTACTTC
NA	16	NA	TRBV2	TRBJ1-1	CASSQAGARGNTEAFF	TGTGCCAGCAGTCAAGCGGGGGCCAGGGGGAACACTGAAGCTTTCTTT
NA	14	NA	TRBV7-2	TRBJ2-7	CASSLGLTVSEQYF	TGTGCCAGCAGCTTAGGCCTGACAGTGAGCGAGCAGTACTTC
NA	19	TRBD1	TRBV11-2	TRBJ2-2	CASSQTPTGVTLNTGELFF	TGTGCCAGCAGCCAAACCCCCACAGGGGTTACACTGAACACCGGGGAGCTGTTTTTT
NA	16	NA	TRBV28	TRBJ2-1	CASSPGGGSSYNEQFF	TGTGCCAGCAGTCCCGGGGGCGGGAGCTCCTACAATGAGCAGTTCTTC
NA	11	NA	TRBV28	TRBJ1-2	CASSPGYGYTF	TGTGCCAGCAGCCCCGGGTATGGCTACACCTTC
few	14	TRBD1	TRBV7-9	TRBJ2-7	CASSITRTGYEQYF	TGTGCCAGCAGCATTACCCGGACAGGCTACGAGCAGTACTTC
NA	16	TRBD2	TRBV9	TRBJ2-3	CASSVVSGFRTDTQYF	TGTGCCAGCAGCGTAGTTAGCGGGTTCCGCACAGATACGCAGTATTTT
NA	13	TRBD2	TRBV7-9	TRBJ2-5	CASSFRGEETQYF	TGTGCCAGCAGCTTCCGGGGGGAAGAGACCCAGTACTTC
NA	13	NA	TRBV11-3	TRBJ2-5	CASSLHFQETQYF	TGTGCCAGCAGCCTCCACTTCCAAGAGACCCAGTACTTC
once	16	TRBD2	TRBV5-6	TRBJ2-5	CASSLTSGRRGETQYF	TGTGCCAGCAGCTTGACTAGCGGGAGGAGAGGAGAGACCCAGTACTTC
NA	9	NA	TRBV27	TRBJ2-1	CASGHEQFF	TGTGCCAGCGGACACGAGCAGTTCTTC
NA	14	NA	TRBV19	TRBJ2-7	CASSRGEERYEQYF	TGTGCCAGTAGTAGGGGGGAGGAGCGCTACGAGCAGTACTTC
NA	16	TRBD2	TRBV19	TRBJ2-5	CASSRSGGALGETQYF	TGTGCCAGTAGTCGAAGCGGGGGGGCCTTGGGGGAGACCCAGTACTTC
few	19	TRBD2	TRBV5-1	TRBJ2-4	CASSPEGASGALAKNIQYF	TGCGCCAGCAGCCCCGAGGGGGCTAGCGGGGCTCTAGCCAAAAACATTCAGTACTTC
NA	12	NA	TRBV7-9	TRBJ1-2	CSSSLQGSGYTF	TGTTCCAGCAGCTTGCAGGGGAGTGGCTACACCTTC
NA	16	NA	TRBV4-1	TRBJ1-2	CASSREEDALSYGYTF	TGCGCCAGCAGCAGGGAGGAGGACGCCCTGAGCTATGGCTACACCTTC
NA	13	NA	TRBV30	TRBJ2-5	CAWSALDSKPQYF	TGTGCCTGGAGTGCCCTTGACAGTAAACCCCAGTACTTC
NA	14	TRBD1	TRBV28	TRBJ1-2	CATGQGGSNYGYTF	TGTGCCACAGGACAGGGCGGGTCTAACTATGGCTACACCTTC
few	12	NA	TRBV29-1	TRBJ2-3	CSVVAETDTQYF	TGCAGCGTTGTAGCGGAGACAGATACGCAGTATTTT
NA	13	NA	TRBV11-2	TRBJ2-7	CASSLGGSGEQYF	TGTGCCAGCAGCTTAGGGGGTAGCGGAGAGCAGTACTTC
NA	15	NA	TRBV5-5	TRBJ1-6	CVPHPYRDYNSPLHF	TGTGTCCCTCACCCTTACAGGGACTATAATTCACCCCTCCACTTT
NA	16	TRBD2	TRBV5-4	TRBJ2-3	CASSKGLAESTDTQYF	TGTGCCAGCAGCAAGGGACTAGCGGAGAGCACAGATACGCAGTATTTT
NA	16	NA	TRBV29-1	TRBJ2-2	CSVVSPQGFGTGELFF	TGCAGCGTTGTATCACCTCAGGGTTTTGGCACCGGGGAGCTGTTTTTT
NA	11	NA	TRBV19	TRBJ1-4	CASSTTGSLFF	TGTGCCAGTAGTACGACCGGGTCACTGTTTTTT
NA	14	TRBD1	TRBV7-9	TRBJ1-4	CSSSSGGYNEKLFF	TGTTCCAGCAGCTCAGGGGGGTATAATGAAAAACTGTTTTTT
NA	17	TRBD2	TRBV9	TRBJ2-4	CASSVGLAGGRADIQYF	TGTGCCAGCAGCGTTGGACTAGCGGGAGGGCGTGCGGACATTCAGTACTTC
few	14	NA	TRBV18	TRBJ1-5	CASSLNQRGEPQHF	TGTGCCAGCTCACTCAATCAGCGGGGTGAGCCCCAGCATTTT
NA	13	TRBD1	TRBV18	TRBJ2-7	CASSPDRGGEQYF	TGTGCCAGCTCACCCGACAGGGGCGGGGAGCAGTACTTC
NA	16	TRBD1	TRBV14	TRBJ1-1	CASSQDIVRDSTEAFF	TGTGCCAGCAGCCAAGATATAGTTCGGGACAGCACTGAAGCTTTCTTT
NA	14	TRBD1	TRBV7-6	TRBJ2-5	CASSQGQGFETQYF	TGTGCCAGCAGCCAGGGACAGGGGTTCGAGACCCAGTACTTC